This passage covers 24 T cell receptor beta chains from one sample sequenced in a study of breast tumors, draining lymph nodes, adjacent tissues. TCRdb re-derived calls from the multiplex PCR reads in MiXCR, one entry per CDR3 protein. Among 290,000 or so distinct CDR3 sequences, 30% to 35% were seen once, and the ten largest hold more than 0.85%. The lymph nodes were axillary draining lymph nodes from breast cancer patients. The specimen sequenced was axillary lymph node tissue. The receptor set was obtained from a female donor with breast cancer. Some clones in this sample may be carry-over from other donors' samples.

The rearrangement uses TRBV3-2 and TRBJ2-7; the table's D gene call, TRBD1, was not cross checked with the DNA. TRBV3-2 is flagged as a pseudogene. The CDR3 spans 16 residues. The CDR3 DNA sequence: TGTGCCAGCAGCCAAGTGGCCCGGGGCCGGGTCGACGAGCAGTACTTC. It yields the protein CASSQVARGRVDEQYF.

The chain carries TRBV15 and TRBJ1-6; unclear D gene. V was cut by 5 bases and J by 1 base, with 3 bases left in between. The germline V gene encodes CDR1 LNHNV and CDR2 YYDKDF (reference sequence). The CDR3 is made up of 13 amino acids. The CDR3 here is CATSGSYNSPLHF. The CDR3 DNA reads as TGTGCCACCAGCGGTTCCTATAATTCACCCCTCCACTTT.

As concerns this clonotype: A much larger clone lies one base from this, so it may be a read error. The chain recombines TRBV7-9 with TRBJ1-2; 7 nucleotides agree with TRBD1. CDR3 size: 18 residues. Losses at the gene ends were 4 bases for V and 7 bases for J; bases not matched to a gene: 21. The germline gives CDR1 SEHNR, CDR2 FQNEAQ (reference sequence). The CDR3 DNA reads TGTGCCAGCAGCTCCGGCAATTCGACAGGGTCGGTCGGGCTTGGCTACACCTTC. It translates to CASSSGNSTGSVGLGYTF.

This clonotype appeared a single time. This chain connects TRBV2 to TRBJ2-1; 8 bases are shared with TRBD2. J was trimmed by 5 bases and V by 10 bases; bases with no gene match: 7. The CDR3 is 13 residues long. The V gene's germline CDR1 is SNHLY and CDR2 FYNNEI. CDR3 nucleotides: TGTGCCATCGCTAGCGGGCCGAACAATGAGCAGTTCTTC. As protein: CAIASGPNNEQFF. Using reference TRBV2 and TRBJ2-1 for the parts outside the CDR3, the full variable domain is EPEVTQTPSHQVTQMGQEVILRCVPISNHLYFYWYRQILGQKVEFLVSFYNNEISEKSEIFDDQFSVERPDGSNFTLKIRSTKLEDSAMYFCAIASGPNNEQFFGPGTRLTVL.

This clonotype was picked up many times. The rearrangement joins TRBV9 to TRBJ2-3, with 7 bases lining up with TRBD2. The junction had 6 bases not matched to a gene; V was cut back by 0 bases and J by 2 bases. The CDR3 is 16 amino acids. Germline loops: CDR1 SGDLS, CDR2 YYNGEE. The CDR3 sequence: CASSVGQRGATDTQYF. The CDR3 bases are TGTGCCAGCAGCGTAGGACAGCGGGGAGCCACAGATACGCAGTATTTT.

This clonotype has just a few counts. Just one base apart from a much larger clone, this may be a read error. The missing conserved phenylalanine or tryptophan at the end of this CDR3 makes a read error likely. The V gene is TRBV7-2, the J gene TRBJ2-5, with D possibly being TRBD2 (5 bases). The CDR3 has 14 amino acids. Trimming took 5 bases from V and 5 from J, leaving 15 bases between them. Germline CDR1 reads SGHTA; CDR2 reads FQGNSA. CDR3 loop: CASSPQRSLETQYL. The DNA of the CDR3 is TGTGCCAGCAGCCCCCAGCGGTCTCTCGAGACCCAGTACCTC.

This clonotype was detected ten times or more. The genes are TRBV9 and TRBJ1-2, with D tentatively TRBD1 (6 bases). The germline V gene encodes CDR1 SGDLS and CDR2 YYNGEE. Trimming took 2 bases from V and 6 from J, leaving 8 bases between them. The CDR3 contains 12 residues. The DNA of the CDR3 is TGTGCCAGCAGCGTCTACAGGGATGGCTACACCTTC. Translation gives CASSVYRDGYTF.

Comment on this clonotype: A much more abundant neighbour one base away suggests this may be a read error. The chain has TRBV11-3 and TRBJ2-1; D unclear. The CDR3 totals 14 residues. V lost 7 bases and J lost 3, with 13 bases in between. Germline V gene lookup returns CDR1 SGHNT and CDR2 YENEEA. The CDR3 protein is CASTTLEDYNEQFF. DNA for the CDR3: TGTGCCAGCACCACATTAGAGGACTACAATGAGCAGTTCTTC.

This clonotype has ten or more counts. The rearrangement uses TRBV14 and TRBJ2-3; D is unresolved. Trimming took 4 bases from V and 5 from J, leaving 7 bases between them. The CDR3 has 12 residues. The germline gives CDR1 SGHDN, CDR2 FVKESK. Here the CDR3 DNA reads TGTGCCAGCAGCCTCCGTATAGATACGCAGTATTTT. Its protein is CASSLRIDTQYF. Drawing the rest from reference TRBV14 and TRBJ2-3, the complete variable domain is EAGVTQFPSHSVIEKGQTVTLRCDPISGHDNLYWYRRVMGKEIKFLLHFVKESKQDESGMPNNRFLAERTGGTYSTLKVQPAELEDSGVYFCASSLRIDTQYFGPGTRLTVL.

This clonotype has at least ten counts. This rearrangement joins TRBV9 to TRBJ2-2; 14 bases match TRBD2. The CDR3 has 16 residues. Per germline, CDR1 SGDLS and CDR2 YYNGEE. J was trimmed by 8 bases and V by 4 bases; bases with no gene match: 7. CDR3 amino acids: CASSTGLAGGWGELFF. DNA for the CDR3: TGTGCCAGCAGCACCGGACTAGCGGGAGGTTGGGGGGAGCTGTTTTTT.

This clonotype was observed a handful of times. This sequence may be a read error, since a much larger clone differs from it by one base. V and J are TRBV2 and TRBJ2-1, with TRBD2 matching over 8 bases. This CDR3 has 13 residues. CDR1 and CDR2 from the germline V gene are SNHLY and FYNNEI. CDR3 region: CAGSEDLAGEQFF. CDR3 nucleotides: TGTGCCGGCAGTGAAGATCTAGCGGGTGAGCAGTTCTTC. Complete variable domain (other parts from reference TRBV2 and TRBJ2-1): EPEVTQTPSHQVTQMGQEVILRCVPISNHLYFYWYRQILGQKVEFLVSFYNNEISEKSEIFDDQFSVERPDGSNFTLKIRSTKLEDSAMYFCAGSEDLAGEQFFGPGTRLTVL.

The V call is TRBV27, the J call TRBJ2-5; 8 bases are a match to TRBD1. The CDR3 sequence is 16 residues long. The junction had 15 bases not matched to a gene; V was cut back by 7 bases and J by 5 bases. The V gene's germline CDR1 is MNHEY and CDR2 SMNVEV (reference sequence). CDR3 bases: TGTGCCAGCAAGGTCCTCGGGACAGGCAAGGGGGAGACCCAGTACTTC. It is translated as CASKVLGTGKGETQYF.

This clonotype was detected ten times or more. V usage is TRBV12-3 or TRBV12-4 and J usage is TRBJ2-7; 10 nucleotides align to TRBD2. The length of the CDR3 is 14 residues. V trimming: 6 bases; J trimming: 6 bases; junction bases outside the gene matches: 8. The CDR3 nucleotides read TGTGCCAGCAGATCAAGCGGGAGGGCCCTCGAGCAGTACTTC. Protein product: CASRSSGRALEQYF.

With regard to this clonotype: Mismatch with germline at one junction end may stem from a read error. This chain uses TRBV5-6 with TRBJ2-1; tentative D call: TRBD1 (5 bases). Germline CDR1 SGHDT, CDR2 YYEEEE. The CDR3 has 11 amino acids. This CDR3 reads CASSLGAARSF. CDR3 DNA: TGTGCCAGCAGCTTAGGGGCTGCTCGGTCCTTC.

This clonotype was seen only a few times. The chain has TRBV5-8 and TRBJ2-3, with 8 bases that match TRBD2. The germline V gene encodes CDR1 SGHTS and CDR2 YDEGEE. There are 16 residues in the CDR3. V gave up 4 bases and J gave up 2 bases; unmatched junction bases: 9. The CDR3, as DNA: TGTGCCAGCAGCCCGGGGGGGTCGCAGCTCACAGATACGCAGTATTTT. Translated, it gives CASSPGGSQLTDTQYF.

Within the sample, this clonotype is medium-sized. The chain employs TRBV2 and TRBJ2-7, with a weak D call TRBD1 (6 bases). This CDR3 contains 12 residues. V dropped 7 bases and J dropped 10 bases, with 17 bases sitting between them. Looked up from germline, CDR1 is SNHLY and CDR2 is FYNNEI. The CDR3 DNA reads TGTGCCAGCAAGGGGGAACTTGGAGTACAGTACTTC. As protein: CASKGELGVQYF.

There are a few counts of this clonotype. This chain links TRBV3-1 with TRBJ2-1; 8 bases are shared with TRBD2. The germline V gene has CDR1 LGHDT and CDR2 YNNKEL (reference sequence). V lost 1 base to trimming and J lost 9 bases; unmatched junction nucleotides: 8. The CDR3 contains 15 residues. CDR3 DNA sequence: TGTGCCAGCAGCCAAGCGGGGACTAGTATGGGTGAGCAGTTCTTC. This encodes CASSQAGTSMGEQFF.

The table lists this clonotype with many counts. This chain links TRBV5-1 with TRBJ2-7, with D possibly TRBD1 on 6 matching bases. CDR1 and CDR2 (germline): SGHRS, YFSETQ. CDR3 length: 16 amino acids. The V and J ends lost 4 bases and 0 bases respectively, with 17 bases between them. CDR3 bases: TGCGCCAGCAGCCCCTCCCCGGGACAACGCTCCTACGAGCAGTACTTC. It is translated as CASSPSPGQRSYEQYF.

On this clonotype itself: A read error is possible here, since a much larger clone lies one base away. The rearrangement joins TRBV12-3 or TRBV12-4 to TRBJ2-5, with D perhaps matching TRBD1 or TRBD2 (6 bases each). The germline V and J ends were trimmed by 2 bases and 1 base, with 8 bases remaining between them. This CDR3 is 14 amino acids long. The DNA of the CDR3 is TGTGCCAGCAGTTTAAAGGGGGGCCAAGAGACCCAGTACTTC. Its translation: CASSLKGGQETQYF.

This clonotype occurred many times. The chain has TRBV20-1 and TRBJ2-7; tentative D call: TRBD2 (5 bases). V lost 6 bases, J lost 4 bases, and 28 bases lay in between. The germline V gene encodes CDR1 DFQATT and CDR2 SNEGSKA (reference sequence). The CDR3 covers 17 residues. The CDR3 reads CSADLAMGGSRRYEQYF. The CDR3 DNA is TGCAGTGCCGACTTAGCGATGGGCGGGTCGAGGAGGTACGAGCAGTACTTC.

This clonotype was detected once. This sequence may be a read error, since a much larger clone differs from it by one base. The CDR3 protein is CASSGGDGGSPYEQYF. CDR3 bases: TGTGCCAGCAGCGGTGGAGACGGGGGTTCTCCCTACGAGCAGTACTTC. J is TRBJ2-7 and V is TRBV9; possibly TRBD2 for D (6 bases). The germline gives CDR1 SGDLS, CDR2 YYNGEE. This CDR3 region has 16 residues. The V gene lost 3 bases and the J gene lost 2 bases, with 18 bases spanning the gap. The variable domain in full, completed from reference TRBV9 and TRBJ2-7, reads DSGVTQTPKHLITATGQRVTLRCSPRSGDLSVYWYQQSLDQGLQFLIQYYNGEERAKGNILERFSAQQFPDLHSELNLSSLELGDSALYFCASSGGDGGSPYEQYFGPGTRLTVT.

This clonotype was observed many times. The CDR3 reads CASRPQTGGQPQHF. DNA of the CDR3: TGCGCCAGCAGACCGCAAACAGGCGGTCAGCCCCAGCATTTT. The chain has TRBV5-1 and TRBJ1-5, with D perhaps TRBD1 (5 bases). Germline values: CDR1 SGHRS, CDR2 YFSETQ. The CDR3 has 14 amino acids. The ends were cut back, 5 bases at V and 6 bases at J, with 15 bases in the middle.

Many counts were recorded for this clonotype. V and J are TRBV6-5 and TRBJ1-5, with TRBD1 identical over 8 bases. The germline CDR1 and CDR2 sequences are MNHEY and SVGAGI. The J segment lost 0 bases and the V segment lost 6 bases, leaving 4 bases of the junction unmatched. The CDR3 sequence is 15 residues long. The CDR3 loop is CASRRQGNSNQPQHF. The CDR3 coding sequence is TGTGCCAGCAGAAGACAGGGGAATAGCAATCAGCCCCAGCATTTT.

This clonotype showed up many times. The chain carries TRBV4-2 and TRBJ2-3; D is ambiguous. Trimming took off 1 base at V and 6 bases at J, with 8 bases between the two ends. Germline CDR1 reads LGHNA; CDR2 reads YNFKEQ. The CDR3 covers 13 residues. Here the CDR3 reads CASSQGVGDTQYF. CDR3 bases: TGTGCCAGCAGCCAAGGCGTCGGGGATACGCAGTATTTT.